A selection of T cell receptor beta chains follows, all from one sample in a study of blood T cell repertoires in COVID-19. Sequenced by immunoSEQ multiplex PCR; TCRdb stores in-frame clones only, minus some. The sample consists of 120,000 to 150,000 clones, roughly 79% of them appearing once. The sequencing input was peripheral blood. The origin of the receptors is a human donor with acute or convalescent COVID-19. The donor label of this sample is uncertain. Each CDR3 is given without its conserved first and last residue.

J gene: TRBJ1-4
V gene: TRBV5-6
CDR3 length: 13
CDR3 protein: ASSLDRELNEKLF

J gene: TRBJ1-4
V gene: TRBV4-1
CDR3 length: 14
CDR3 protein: ASSRTRDRGNEKLF

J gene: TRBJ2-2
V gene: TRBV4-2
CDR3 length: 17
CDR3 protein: ASSQSVGVAGGYTGELF

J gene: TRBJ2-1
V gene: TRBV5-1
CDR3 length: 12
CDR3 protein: ASSSSGPGSEQF

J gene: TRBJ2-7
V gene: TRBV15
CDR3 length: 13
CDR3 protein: ATSREKDSSYEQY

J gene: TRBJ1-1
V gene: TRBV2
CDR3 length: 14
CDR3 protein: ASSDAAGRMGTEAF

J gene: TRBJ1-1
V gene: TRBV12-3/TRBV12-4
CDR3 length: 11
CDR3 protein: ASSLGQNTEAF

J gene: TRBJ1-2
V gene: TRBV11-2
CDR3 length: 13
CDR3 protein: ASSLDPGGYGGYT

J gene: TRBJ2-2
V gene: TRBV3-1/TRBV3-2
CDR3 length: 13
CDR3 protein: ASSQDRGAGGELF

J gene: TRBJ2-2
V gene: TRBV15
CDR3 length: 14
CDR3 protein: ATSTTHRGFTGELF